This T cell receptor beta chain derives from a study of chemoradiotherapy in HPV16-positive cancers. Study-level background: Functional T-cell assays on two HPV16-positive patients' cells defined candidate HPV-specific clones and common TCR motifs.

Overall study results and limits: The functional HPV-specific definition rests on just a couple of HPV16-positive patients.

Sequencing used immunoSEQ multiplex PCR; TCRdb keeps in-frame clones, though not all of them. The sample shows under 35,000 clones, approximately 89% of them seen only once. Details on this clone: Its antigen remains unknown.

The starting material was blood, obtained from a patient who underwent chemoradiotherapy. This clonotype was obtained from a human donor with HPV-associated anogenital cancer.

Here the CDR3 DNA reads TGTGCCAGCAGTCCCCGACTAGATGCCTACGAGCAGTACTTC. It encodes CASSPRLDAYEQYF. The rearrangement uses TRBV6-5 and TRBJ2-7; possible D gene TRBD2, 6 bases. The CDR3 has 14 residues. Trimming took 5 bases from V and 2 from J, leaving 13 bases between them. The germline gives CDR1 MNHEY, CDR2 SVGAGI.